The clone carrying this TCR beta chain was seen once. The data derive from a study of cytomegalovirus exposure and HLA in healthy donors. The PCR had 60 Vbeta and 13 Jbeta primers. Clones were read by immunoSEQ multiplex PCR, and TCRdb kept only the in-frame ones, dropping some. The repertoire holds about 130,000 clones, with 81% as singletons. The TCR was taken from a woman between 40 and 55 years old in good health and CMV-seropositive. Specimen: PBMCs.

The CDR3 nucleotides are TGTGCCAGCAGTTACCCCCGGGACTACTCGGGGCAGTATTTT. Protein product: CASSYPRDYSGQYF. This chain uses TRBV6-6 with TRBJ2-3, with 7 bases identical to TRBD2. V lost 2 bases and J lost 11; bases outside the gene matches: 10. The CDR3 totals 14 residues. The germline CDR1 and CDR2 sequences are MNHNY and SVGAGI (reference sequence).